This TCR beta chain was documented in a study of blood T cells in healthy people across ages. The wider study: Per two T cells, about one barcoded beta molecule was captured through template switching.

Sample-barcoded 5' priming and a J-beta primer mix drove a second PCR of 7 to 11 cycles. TCRdb redid the calling of the 5' RACE reads with MiXCR, one entry per CDR3 protein. The sample contains roughly 1 million distinct CDR3 sequences, 20% to 25% of which appear only once. The CDR3 loop spans 13 amino acids. The germline CDR1 and CDR2 sequences are SQVTM and ANQGSEA. These same data were also listed under a study on T cells of mothers and their children. That paper states: Random nucleotides (2-4) and sample barcodes were added by the M1S primer used in the second PCR. Related mother-child pairs shared marginally more repertoire than unrelated pairs, though not significantly. The analysis detected no persistent microchimeric T cell clones.

The chain combines TRBV29-1 with TRBJ2-5; TRBD2 agrees at 7 bases. The closer fit of TRBJ2-7 to the DNA end suggests the J call may be wrong. Sequenced: blood. This clonotype was obtained from a girl aged 2 to 10 in good health. The CDR3 is CSVGKTSMYEQYF. CDR3 nucleotide sequence: TGCAGCGTTGGGAAGACTAGCATGTACGAGCAGTACTTC.